The rows below give T cell receptor beta chains drawn from one sample of a study of cytomegalovirus exposure and HLA in healthy donors. Using immunoSEQ multiplex PCR, the repertoire was profiled, and TCRdb retains in-frame clones only, with some absent. In the table there are around 49,000 clones, roughly 92% of which are singletons. The specimen sequenced was PBMCs. Receptor source: a man younger than 35 in good health and CMV-seronegative. Each CDR3 is given with its conserved first and last residue. A D gene is named only where the DNA matches it firmly. Only part of the rows carry a size: once, few, many, or a class if the clone is expanded.

j_call,v_call,cdr3_length,clone_size,d_call,cdr3_aa,cdr3_nt
TRBJ2-7,TRBV28,14,-,-,CASSLTRRSYEQYF,TGTGCCAGCAGTTTAACCAGGCGTTCCTACGAGCAGTACTTC
TRBJ2-7,TRBV27,17,once,-,CASSSPSFSGATYEQYF,TGTGCCAGCAGTTCCCCGTCGTTTAGCGGAGCCACCTACGAGCAGTACTTC
TRBJ2-6,TRBV9,16,-,TRBD1,CASEAGGLSGANVLTF,TGTGCCAGCGAGGCAGGGGGTTTGTCTGGGGCCAACGTCCTGACTTTC
TRBJ2-5,TRBV6-5,13,-,-,CASSYSSAVTQYF,TGTGCCAGCAGTTACTCGTCTGCGGTGACCCAGTACTTC
TRBJ2-7,TRBV2,20,-,TRBD2,CASTVRAGDAPVSYSYEQYF,TGTGCCAGCACCGTGAGAGCGGGAGATGCGCCGGTGAGCTATTCCTACGAGCAGTACTTC
TRBJ2-4,TRBV5-1,14,-,TRBD1,CASSLQGAENIQYF,TGCGCCAGCAGCTTACAGGGGGCCGAAAACATTCAGTACTTC
TRBJ1-2,TRBV7-9,16,few,TRBD1,CASSSRKPTGGYGYTF,TGTGCCAGCAGCTCCCGAAAACCCACAGGGGGCTATGGCTACACCTTC
TRBJ1-1,TRBV4-3,15,-,TRBD1,CASSHDPGTGGKAFF,TGCGCCAGCAGCCATGACCCCGGGACAGGGGGGAAAGCTTTCTTT
TRBJ2-5,TRBV5-6,14,-,-,CASSLRGAMETQYF,TGTGCCAGCAGCCTTCGGGGGGCGATGGAGACCCAGTACTTC
TRBJ2-7,TRBV19,13,-,TRBD1,CASSAGQGSEQYF,TGTGCCAGTAGTGCCGGACAGGGATCCGAGCAGTACTTC